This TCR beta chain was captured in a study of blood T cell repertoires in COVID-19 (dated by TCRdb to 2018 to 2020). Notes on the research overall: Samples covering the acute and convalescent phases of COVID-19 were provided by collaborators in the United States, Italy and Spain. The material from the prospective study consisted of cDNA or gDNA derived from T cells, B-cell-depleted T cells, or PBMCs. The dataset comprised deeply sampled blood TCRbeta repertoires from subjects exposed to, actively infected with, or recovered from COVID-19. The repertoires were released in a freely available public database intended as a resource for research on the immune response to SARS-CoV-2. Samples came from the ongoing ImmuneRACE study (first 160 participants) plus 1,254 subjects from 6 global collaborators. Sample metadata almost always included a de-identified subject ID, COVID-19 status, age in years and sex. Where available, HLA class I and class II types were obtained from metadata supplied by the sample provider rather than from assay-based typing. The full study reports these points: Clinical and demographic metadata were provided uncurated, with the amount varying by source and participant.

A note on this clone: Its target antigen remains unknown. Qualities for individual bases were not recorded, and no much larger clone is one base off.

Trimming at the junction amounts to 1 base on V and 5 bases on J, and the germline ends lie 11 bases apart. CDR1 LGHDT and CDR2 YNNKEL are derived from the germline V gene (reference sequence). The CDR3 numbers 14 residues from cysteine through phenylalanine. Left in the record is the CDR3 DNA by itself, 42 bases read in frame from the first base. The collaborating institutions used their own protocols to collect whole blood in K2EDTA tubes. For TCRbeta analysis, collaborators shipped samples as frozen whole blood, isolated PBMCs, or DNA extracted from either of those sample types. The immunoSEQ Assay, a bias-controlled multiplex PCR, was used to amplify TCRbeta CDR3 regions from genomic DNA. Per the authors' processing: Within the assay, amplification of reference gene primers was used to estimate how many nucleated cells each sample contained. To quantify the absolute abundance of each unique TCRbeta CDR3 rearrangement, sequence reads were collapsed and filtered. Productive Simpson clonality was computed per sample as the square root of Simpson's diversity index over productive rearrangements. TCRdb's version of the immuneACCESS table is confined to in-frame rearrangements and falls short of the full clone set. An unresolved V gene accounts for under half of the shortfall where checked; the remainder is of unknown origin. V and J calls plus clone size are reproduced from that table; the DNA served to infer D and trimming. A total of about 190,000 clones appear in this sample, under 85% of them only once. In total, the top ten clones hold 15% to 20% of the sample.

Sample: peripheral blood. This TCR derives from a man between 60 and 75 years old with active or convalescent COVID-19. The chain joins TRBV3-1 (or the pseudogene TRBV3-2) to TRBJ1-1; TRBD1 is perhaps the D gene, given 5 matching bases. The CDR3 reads CASSQVAGKTEAFF. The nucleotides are TGTGCCAGCAGCCAAGTAGCAGGGAAGACTGAAGCTTTCTTT.